A selection of T cell receptor beta chains follows, all from one sample in a study of shared clonotypes between healthy human individuals. Measured with immunoSEQ multiplex PCR; TCRdb has only the in-frame clones, and not every one. The repertoire holds approximately 840,000 clones, around 96% seen once, with approximately 0.2% in the top ten. The specimen sequenced was naive CD8+ T cells sorted from blood. These receptors came from a man younger than 45 in good health. CDR3s include the opening cysteine and the closing phenylalanine or tryptophan. The order of the fields is clone size, J gene, D gene, V gene, CDR3 DNA, CDR3 protein. A D gene is named only where the DNA matches it firmly. Rows give clone size only sometimes, using once, few, many, or a class for an expanded clone.

clone_size: once
j_call: TRBJ2-1
d_call: -
v_call: TRBV30
cdr3_nt: TGTGCCTGGACCGAGGGTGGTAGCTCCTACAATGAGCAGTTCTTC
cdr3_aa: CAWTEGGSSYNEQFF

clone_size: once
j_call: TRBJ2-7
d_call: TRBD2
v_call: TRBV13
cdr3_nt: TGTGCCAGCAGCTTAGGACTAGCGGGGTCCTACGAGCAGTACTTC
cdr3_aa: CASSLGLAGSYEQYF

clone_size: -
j_call: TRBJ2-4
d_call: -
v_call: TRBV7-9
cdr3_nt: TGTGCCAGCAGCTTACTGGGGCTGGACATTCAGTACTTC
cdr3_aa: CASSLLGLDIQYF

clone_size: -
j_call: TRBJ1-2
d_call: TRBD1
v_call: TRBV11-2
cdr3_nt: TGTGCCAGCAGCTCAAATCTCGGACAGGACCGCTATGGCTACACCTTC
cdr3_aa: CASSSNLGQDRYGYTF

clone_size: once
j_call: TRBJ1-1
d_call: -
v_call: TRBV6-6
cdr3_nt: TGTGCCAGCAGTTACCAGGGCTGGATTAATGCTTTCTTT
cdr3_aa: CASSYQGWINAFF

clone_size: -
j_call: TRBJ2-7
d_call: -
v_call: TRBV5-6
cdr3_nt: TGTGCCAGCAGCGCTAGGGACTTCCCCTACGAGCAGTACTTC
cdr3_aa: CASSARDFPYEQYF

clone_size: once
j_call: TRBJ2-2
d_call: -
v_call: TRBV13
cdr3_nt: TGTGCCAGCAGCTCCAAAACGGCCCCACTGGTGGCCGGGGAGCTGTTTTTT
cdr3_aa: CASSSKTAPLVAGELFF

clone_size: -
j_call: TRBJ2-1
d_call: TRBD2
v_call: TRBV9
cdr3_nt: TGTGCCAGCAGCGTATCCTTTAGCGGGGTCTCCTACAATGAGCAGTTCTTC
cdr3_aa: CASSVSFSGVSYNEQFF

clone_size: -
j_call: TRBJ2-7
d_call: -
v_call: TRBV28
cdr3_nt: TGTGCCAGCAGTTTCCCCTTAGCGGATAACACCTACGAGCAGTACTTC
cdr3_aa: CASSFPLADNTYEQYF

clone_size: -
j_call: TRBJ2-1
d_call: -
v_call: TRBV10-3
cdr3_nt: TGTGCCATCAGTGACTTGAAGGGTGACACCTACAATGAGCAGTTCTTC
cdr3_aa: CAISDLKGDTYNEQFF

clone_size: once
j_call: TRBJ2-7
d_call: TRBD1
v_call: TRBV4-1
cdr3_nt: TGCGCCAGCAGCCAAATTCTCGGACAGGGAATGTCCTACGAGCAGTACTTC
cdr3_aa: CASSQILGQGMSYEQYF

clone_size: -
j_call: TRBJ2-7
d_call: -
v_call: TRBV11-2
cdr3_nt: TGTGCCAGCAGCTTAGATCCAACAGGGCAGTACTTC
cdr3_aa: CASSLDPTGQYF

clone_size: few
j_call: TRBJ1-2
d_call: TRBD1
v_call: TRBV10-3
cdr3_nt: TGTGCCAGCACAGGGGGCAGTGGCTACACCTTC
cdr3_aa: CASTGGSGYTF

clone_size: -
j_call: TRBJ2-1
d_call: -
v_call: TRBV19
cdr3_nt: TGTGCCAGTAGTATAGATGGACATCCCTACAATGAGCAGTTCTTC
cdr3_aa: CASSIDGHPYNEQFF

clone_size: once
j_call: TRBJ2-7
d_call: -
v_call: TRBV27
cdr3_nt: TGCGAGGGCTACGAGCAGTACTTC
cdr3_aa: CEGYEQYF

clone_size: -
j_call: TRBJ2-1
d_call: -
v_call: TRBV29-1
cdr3_nt: TGCAGCGTTGAGGCGGATGAGCAGTTCTTC
cdr3_aa: CSVEADEQFF

clone_size: -
j_call: TRBJ1-5
d_call: -
v_call: TRBV28
cdr3_nt: TGTGCCAGCAGTCCTCGACAGGAGGTCCCGAATCAGCCCCAGCATTTT
cdr3_aa: CASSPRQEVPNQPQHF

clone_size: -
j_call: TRBJ2-1
d_call: -
v_call: TRBV7-6
cdr3_nt: TGTGCCAGCAGTCTGCTGGGCCCGGAGCAGTTCTTC
cdr3_aa: CASSLLGPEQFF

clone_size: -
j_call: TRBJ2-5
d_call: TRBD2
v_call: TRBV4-1
cdr3_nt: TGCGCCAGCAGCCAAGTAGCGGGGGGAGAGACCCAGTACTTC
cdr3_aa: CASSQVAGGETQYF

clone_size: -
j_call: TRBJ2-2
d_call: TRBD2
v_call: TRBV14
cdr3_nt: TGTGCCAGCAGTGAAGGACTAGCTTCGAACACCGGGGAGCTGTTTTTT
cdr3_aa: CASSEGLASNTGELFF

clone_size: -
j_call: TRBJ2-2
d_call: TRBD1
v_call: TRBV5-6
cdr3_nt: TGTGCCAGCAGCATTGACAGGGGGAAGAACACCGGGGAGCTGTTTTTT
cdr3_aa: CASSIDRGKNTGELFF

clone_size: -
j_call: TRBJ2-7
d_call: -
v_call: TRBV29-1
cdr3_nt: TGCAGCGTTGAGCCGACAGGGGAGGGCTACGAGCAGTACTTC
cdr3_aa: CSVEPTGEGYEQYF

clone_size: -
j_call: TRBJ1-1
d_call: -
v_call: TRBV5-8
cdr3_nt: TGTGCCAGCAGCCCGATGCCCTCTAGGATAGATATGAACACTGAAGCTTTCTTT
cdr3_aa: CASSPMPSRIDMNTEAFF

clone_size: -
j_call: TRBJ2-2
d_call: TRBD2
v_call: TRBV6-5
cdr3_nt: TGTGCCAGCAGTTACAGTCTAGCGGGAGCCGGGGAGCTGTTTTTT
cdr3_aa: CASSYSLAGAGELFF

clone_size: -
j_call: TRBJ1-2
d_call: -
v_call: TRBV10-3
cdr3_nt: TGTGCCATCAGTGAGTCGCGGCAGGGGTTCCCTAATGGCTACACCTTC
cdr3_aa: CAISESRQGFPNGYTF

clone_size: -
j_call: TRBJ2-1
d_call: -
v_call: TRBV28
cdr3_nt: TGTGCCAGCAGTTCCTTAGCACGGACAGCTGAGCAGTTCTTC
cdr3_aa: CASSSLARTAEQFF

clone_size: -
j_call: TRBJ1-3
d_call: -
v_call: TRBV28
cdr3_nt: TGTGCCAGCAGTCCCCCACTCCTAGGAATCTCTGGAAACACCATATATTTT
cdr3_aa: CASSPPLLGISGNTIYF

clone_size: -
j_call: TRBJ1-4
d_call: -
v_call: TRBV25-1
cdr3_nt: TGTGCCAGCAGTGAGGAAAAACTGTTTTTT
cdr3_aa: CASSEEKLFF